Presented here are 29 T cell receptor beta chains from one specimen sequenced in a study of T cells after yellow fever vaccination. TCRdb analysed the 5' RACE reads with MiXCR anew, one entry per CDR3 protein. The profile shows 230,000 or so distinct CDR3 sequences, over 6.5% of them singletons. The source was CD4+ T cells sorted from PBMCs, collected on the day of the yellow fever booster vaccination. The receptor source for this set is a man younger than 40 who received the YFV17D yellow fever vaccine.

This clonotype was detected only a few times. This chain connects TRBV12-3 or TRBV12-4 to TRBJ2-7, with unresolved D. This CDR3 spans 12 amino acids. Trimming removed 5 bases from V and 3 bases from J, with 8 bases in between. Written as DNA, the CDR3 is TGTGCCAGCAGTCCGGATGTCTACGAGCAGTACTTC. Protein sequence: CASSPDVYEQYF.

The rearrangement uses TRBV18 and TRBJ2-1; 7 bases agree with TRBD2. The CDR3 contains 14 residues. After removal of 3 bases from V and 10 bases from J, the junction contained 9 bases not matched to a gene. Germline CDR1 is KGHSH and CDR2 is LQKENI. In DNA form, the CDR3 reads TGTGCCAGCTCACCTCGCTACGGAGCGGGGGAGCAGTTCTTC. Its translation is CASSPRYGAGEQFF.

This CDR3 reads CASSSDRVWEGSQFF. The DNA for the CDR3 is TGTGCCAGCAGCTCAGACCGGGTCTGGGAGGGGTCGCAGTTCTTC. The gene calls are TRBV7-9 and TRBJ2-1; 7 bases are a match to TRBD2. The CDR3 is made up of 15 amino acids. The trim removed 4 bases at V and 12 bases at J, leaving 15 bases unmatched. CDR1 is SEHNR, CDR2 FQNEAQ, per germline (reference sequence).

Only a few counts were recorded for this clonotype. The chain links TRBV7-8 to TRBJ2-1; 7 bases align to TRBD2. J was trimmed by 8 bases and V by 0 bases; bases with no gene match: 10. The CDR3 totals 16 residues. Germline values: CDR1 SGHVS, CDR2 FQNEAQ. The CDR3 bases are TGTGCCAGCAGCTTAGCGCTTTTGGGAGGGCGCGATGAGCAGTTCTTC. As protein: CASSLALLGGRDEQFF. Drawing the rest from reference TRBV7-8 and TRBJ2-1, the complete variable domain is GAGVSQSPRYKVAKRGQDVALRCDPISGHVSLFWYQQALGQGPEFLTYFQNEAQLDKSGLPSDRFFAERPEGSVSTLKIQRTQQEDSAVYLCASSLALLGGRDEQFFGPGTRLTVL.

As regards this clonotype: A much larger clone differs from this one at a single base, so this may be a read error. The chain carries TRBV7-9 and TRBJ2-3, with D unclear. Germline lookup yields CDR1 SEHNR and CDR2 FQNEAQ (reference sequence). Trimming took off 2 bases at V and 4 bases at J, with 1 base between the two ends. The CDR3 is made up of 11 amino acids. This CDR3 reads CASSLPDTQYF. In DNA, the CDR3 is TGTGCCAGCAGCTTACCAGATACGCAGTATTTT.

The chain is built from TRBV5-1 and TRBJ1-1; 8 bases line up with TRBD1. The J segment lost 0 bases and the V segment lost 0 bases, leaving 4 bases of the junction unmatched. Germline CDR1 is SGHRS and CDR2 is YFSETQ. This CDR3 comprises 16 residues. The CDR3 spells CASSLAGQGLNTEAFF. Here the CDR3 DNA reads TGCGCCAGCAGCTTGGCTGGACAGGGATTGAACACTGAAGCTTTCTTT.

This clonotype was detected many times. V is TRBV12-3 or TRBV12-4 and J is TRBJ2-7, with D uncertain. The length of the CDR3 is 12 residues. The germline V and J ends were trimmed by 6 bases and 3 bases, with 9 bases remaining between them. The CDR3 loop reads CASRPRDYEQYF. The CDR3 nucleotides are TGTGCCAGCAGGCCTAGGGACTACGAGCAGTACTTC.

Ten or more counts support this clonotype. The rearrangement links TRBV20-1 to TRBJ2-7; 8 bases align to TRBD2. Germline CDR1 is DFQATT and CDR2 is SNEGSKA (reference sequence). This CDR3 spans 14 amino acids. The V gene end was trimmed by 5 bases and the J gene end by 3 bases; junction bases not matched to a gene: 9. CDR3 region: CSASPGGFHYEQYF. The CDR3 DNA reads as TGCAGTGCTTCCCCGGGGGGGTTTCACTACGAGCAGTACTTC.

V usage is TRBV11-1 and J usage is TRBJ2-7; 8 bases fit TRBD1. CDR3 length: 13 residues. V dropped 2 bases and J dropped 6; count of bases not matched to a gene: 3. The germline gives CDR1 SGHAT, CDR2 FQDESV (reference sequence). CDR3 coding DNA: TGTGCCAGCAGCTTACAGGGGGCTAGCGAGCAGTACTTC. The encoded protein is CASSLQGASEQYF.

This clonotype showed up many times. This chain links TRBV10-3 with TRBJ2-3, with D possibly being TRBD2 (6 bases). This CDR3 comprises 13 residues. V was cut by 7 bases and J by 3 bases, with 11 bases left in between. Germline V gene data show CDR1 as ENHRY and CDR2 as SYGVKD. The CDR3 protein is CAIKREPTDTQYF. For the CDR3, the DNA is TGTGCCATCAAACGGGAGCCGACAGATACGCAGTATTTT.

This clonotype was detected only a few times. This sequence joins TRBV5-4 and TRBJ1-1; no reliable D call. The CDR3 is 14 amino acids. Germline CDR1 and CDR2: SGHNT and YYREEE (reference sequence). Trimming removed 1 base from V and 0 bases from J, with 7 bases in between. CDR3 coding DNA: TGTGCCAGCAGCTTGTCAGGAATGAACACTGAAGCTTTCTTT. It codes for CASSLSGMNTEAFF.

This clonotype was found many times. The chain is built from TRBV7-2 and TRBJ2-7; D gene uncertain. This CDR3 has 12 amino acids. With 2 bases removed from V and 7 bases from J, the gap between germline ends came to 9 bases. Germline V gene data show CDR1 as SGHTA and CDR2 as FQGNSA. For the CDR3, the DNA is TGTGCCAGCAGCTTACAAGGTGATGAGCAGTACTTC. As protein: CASSLQGDEQYF.

The chain combines TRBV5-4 with TRBJ2-5; D uncertain. CDR1 is SGHNT and CDR2 is YYREEE in the germline V gene (reference sequence). This CDR3 comprises 15 residues. V lost 4 bases to trimming and J lost 9 bases, with 22 bases between them. The CDR3 here is CASSPAGKGLESQYF. The CDR3 nucleotides are TGTGCCAGCAGCCCAGCCGGTAAGGGTTTGGAGTCCCAGTACTTC.

This clonotype was seen at least ten times. This rearrangement joins TRBV7-2 to TRBJ2-5, with D possibly being TRBD2 (5 bases). Trimming left V 5 bases short and J 10 bases short, with 17 bases between. Germline CDR1 and CDR2: SGHTA and FQGNSA. The CDR3 totals 13 residues. The CDR3 reads CASSDTSVSGQYF. In DNA form, the CDR3 reads TGTGCCAGCAGCGATACCTCAGTCAGCGGCCAGTACTTC.

This clonotype was seen repeatedly, ten times or more. CDR3 coding DNA: TGCAGCGCCGCCAGGCAGGAAGATGGCTACACCTTC. Encoded protein: CSAARQEDGYTF. The chain couples TRBV29-1 to TRBJ1-2, with no clear D. Germline lookup yields CDR1 SQVTM and CDR2 ANQGSEA. Trimming took off 7 bases at V and 6 bases at J, with 15 bases between the two ends. CDR3 size: 12 residues.

J is TRBJ2-1 and V is TRBV6-1, with D maybe TRBD1 (6 bases). Trimming took 4 bases from V and 6 from J, leaving 13 bases between them. This CDR3 spans 14 amino acids. Germline-derived CDR1 and CDR2 are MNHNS and SASEGT. The CDR3 loop is CASSADRTSNEQFF. CDR3 DNA: TGTGCCAGCAGTGCCGACAGGACCAGCAATGAGCAGTTCTTC.

This clonotype showed up just a few times. This chain connects TRBV4-2 to TRBJ2-2; 9 positions agree with TRBD2. After removal of 1 base from V and 5 bases from J, the junction contained 11 bases not matched to a gene. The CDR3 has 18 amino acids. Germline values: CDR1 LGHNA, CDR2 YNFKEQ. CDR3 sequence: CASSQGTASGARTGELFF. CDR3 nucleotides: TGTGCCAGCAGCCAAGGAACCGCTAGCGGGGCGAGGACCGGGGAGCTGTTTTTT.

The chain has TRBV15 and TRBJ2-5; D remains unclear. CDR1 is LNHNV, CDR2 YYDKDF, per germline (reference sequence). The CDR3 sequence is 12 residues long. Trimming pared 1 base from V and 4 bases from J, leaving 4 bases between. CDR3 sequence: CATSRVGETQYF. CDR3 bases: TGTGCCACCAGCAGAGTTGGAGAGACCCAGTACTTC.

This clonotype occurred a few times. The chain has TRBV27 and TRBJ2-4; TRBD1 matches 7 bases. V dropped 6 bases and J dropped 9; count of bases not matched to a gene: 17. Germline-derived CDR1 and CDR2 are MNHEY and SMNVEV (reference sequence). This CDR3 is 16 amino acids long. This CDR3 is CASSYSTGALRGIQYF. The DNA of the CDR3 is TGTGCCAGCAGCTATTCAACAGGGGCCTTAAGGGGCATTCAGTACTTC.

The rearrangement uses TRBV3-1 and TRBJ2-7; 7 nucleotides agree with TRBD2. Losses at the gene ends were 4 bases for V and 7 bases for J; bases not matched to a gene: 16. The CDR3 has 16 residues. Germline CDR1 and CDR2: LGHDT and YNNKEL (reference sequence). CDR3 bases: TGTGCCAGCAGCCTCGGGGGGAGAATTGGCGGTGGTGAGCAGTACTTC. Translating gives CASSLGGRIGGGEQYF.

This clonotype was seen more than once but under ten times. The chain is built from TRBV29-1 and TRBJ1-2, with no clear D. Germline loops: CDR1 SQVTM, CDR2 ANQGSEA. This CDR3 has 11 amino acids. Trimming pared 4 bases from V and 8 bases from J, leaving 11 bases between. The CDR3 loop is CSVGWIRGYTF. CDR3 DNA sequence: TGCAGCGTTGGATGGATTCGGGGCTACACCTTC.

The V and J genes are TRBV18 and TRBJ1-2; TRBD1 might be the D (5 bases). The CDR3 has 15 amino acids. Trimming left V 1 base short and J 5 bases short, with 14 bases between. Germline V lookup: CDR1 KGHSH, CDR2 LQKENI. The CDR3 loop reads CASSPQTDSLYGYTF. CDR3 nucleotides: TGTGCCAGCTCACCACAGACCGACAGCCTGTATGGCTACACCTTC.

The chain joins TRBV29-1 to TRBJ1-1; D ambiguous. The CDR3 contains 12 residues. V lost 5 bases and J lost 1, with 8 bases in between. CDR1 is SQVTM, CDR2 ANQGSEA, per germline. The CDR3 protein is CSVQFGNTEAFF. In nucleotides, the CDR3 is TGCAGCGTTCAATTTGGGAACACTGAAGCTTTCTTT.

This clonotype has a handful of counts. The V call is TRBV12-3 or TRBV12-4, the J call TRBJ2-1; a possible D gene is TRBD2 (5 bases). V was shortened by 1 base and J by 12 bases, with 7 bases between the two germline ends. This CDR3 is built from 11 residues. The chain's CDR3 is CASSLEEGQFF. The CDR3 DNA reads TGTGCCAGCAGTTTAGAAGAGGGGCAGTTCTTC.

With regard to this clonotype: This may be a read error, as it is one base from a much larger clone. The chain has TRBV20-1 and TRBJ2-3; 9 nucleotides align to TRBD2. Per germline, CDR1 DFQATT and CDR2 SNEGSKA (reference sequence). This CDR3 has 16 amino acids. The CDR3 nucleotides are TGCAATGCTACCGCGACTAGCGGCCCTCATCGGGATACGCAGTATTTT. It specifies CNATATSGPHRDTQYF.

To note about this clonotype: The junction shows a germline mismatch at one end, possibly a read error. The chain uses TRBV7-2 and TRBJ1-1; maybe TRBD1 (5 bases). The CDR3 is 16 amino acids. Germline V CDR1 and CDR2: SGHTA, FQGNSA. CDR3 sequence reads: CACRQLGLRENTEAFF. The CDR3 DNA is TGTGCCTGCAGGCAGCTGGGACTCCGAGAGAACACTGAAGCTTTCTTT.

The chain links TRBV5-1 to TRBJ2-4, with TRBD2 matching over 9 bases. V lost 4 bases and J lost 13; bases outside the gene matches: 21. Germline values: CDR1 SGHRS, CDR2 YFSETQ. This CDR3 is 17 amino acids long. In DNA, the CDR3 is TGCGCCAGCAGCCTCGAACCCGGGGGCGGGAGGGCCGCTGGCCAGTACTTC. Encoded protein: CASSLEPGGGRAAGQYF.

This clonotype was picked up one time. Since a much larger clone is just one base distant, this may be a read error. The CDR3 carries no conserved terminal phenylalanine or tryptophan, so it likely arises from a read error. In DNA, the CDR3 is TGTGCCACCAGCAGAGATCGGGACAACAAAAACATTCAGTACTAC. This gives the protein CATSRDRDNKNIQYY. The chain uses TRBV15 and TRBJ2-4; D possibly corresponds to TRBD1 (6 bases). The V end lost 0 bases, the J end lost 3 bases, and 9 bases lay between the germline ends. Germline V gene data show CDR1 as LNHNV and CDR2 as YYDKDF (reference sequence). The CDR3 spans 15 residues.

This clonotype came up a few times. This chain connects TRBV7-2 to TRBJ2-5; 9 positions agree with TRBD1. There are 16 residues in the CDR3. V was pared by 3 bases and J by 4 bases, with 9 bases of the junction left unmatched. Germline CDR1 and CDR2: SGHTA and FQGNSA. CDR3: CASSFVGSGQGETQYF. The CDR3 DNA sequence: TGTGCCAGCAGCTTCGTTGGTTCGGGACAGGGAGAGACCCAGTACTTC.